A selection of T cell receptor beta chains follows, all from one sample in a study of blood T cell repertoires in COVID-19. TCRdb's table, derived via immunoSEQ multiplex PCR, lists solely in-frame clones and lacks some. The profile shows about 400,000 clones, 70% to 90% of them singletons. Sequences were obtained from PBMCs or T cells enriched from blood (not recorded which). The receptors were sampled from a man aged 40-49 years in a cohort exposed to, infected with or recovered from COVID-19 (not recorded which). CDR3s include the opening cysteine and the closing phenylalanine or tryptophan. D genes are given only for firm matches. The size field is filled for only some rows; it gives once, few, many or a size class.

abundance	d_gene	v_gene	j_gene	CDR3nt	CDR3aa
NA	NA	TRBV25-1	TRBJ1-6	TGTGCCAGCAGTGAGCGGATGGTTTTAGGATCACCCCTCCACTTT	CASSERMVLGSPLHF
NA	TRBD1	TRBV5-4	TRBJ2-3	TGTGCCAGCAGCCCCGGACAGGTATACACAGATACGCAGTATTTT	CASSPGQVYTDTQYF
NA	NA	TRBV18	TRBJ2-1	TGTGCCAGCTCTTGGGCGCGCGATGAGCAGTTCTTC	CASSWARDEQFF
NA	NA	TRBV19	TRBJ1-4	TGTGCCAGTAGTATTCGGGGGTCGAGGGGAGGAGAAAAACTGTTTTTT	CASSIRGSRGGEKLFF
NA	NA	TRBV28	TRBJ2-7	TGTGCCAGCAGTTTGACAGCATATATCTACGAGCAGTACTTC	CASSLTAYIYEQYF
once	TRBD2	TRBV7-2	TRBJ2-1	TGTGCCAGCAGCGTCGGGACTAGCGGGAAGGGGCAGTTCTTC	CASSVGTSGKGQFF
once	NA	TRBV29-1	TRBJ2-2	TGCAGCGTGGCTATTCGACGAGGAAACACCGGGGAGCTGTTTTTT	CSVAIRRGNTGELFF
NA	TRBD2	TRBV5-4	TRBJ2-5	TGTGCCAGCAGCTTAAAGCGGGAGGGCCGAGAGACCCAGTACTTC	CASSLKREGRETQYF
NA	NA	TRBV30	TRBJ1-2	TGTGCCACAGAATCGGGACACTCTAACTATGGCTACACCTTC	CATESGHSNYGYTF
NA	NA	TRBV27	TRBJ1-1	TGTGCCAGCAGTTTTTGGTCATTGTCCCCCGAAGGGCGGGCGAACACTGAAGCTTTCTTT	CASSFWSLSPEGRANTEAFF
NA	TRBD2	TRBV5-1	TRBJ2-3	TGCGCCAGCAGCTTTGGGACTAGCGGGAGAATCGGCACAGATACGCAGTATTTT	CASSFGTSGRIGTDTQYF
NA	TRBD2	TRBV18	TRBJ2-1	TGTGCCAGCTCACCACCGTCAACTAGCGGGACCAGTGAGCAGTTCTTC	CASSPPSTSGTSEQFF
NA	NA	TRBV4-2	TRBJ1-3	TGTGCCAGCAGAACTGACGAGGGTGGAAGCTCTGGAAACACCATATATTTT	CASRTDEGGSSGNTIYF
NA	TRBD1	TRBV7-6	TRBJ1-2	TGTGCCAGCAGCTCTCCCGACAGGGGAGGTGGCTACACCTTC	CASSSPDRGGGYTF
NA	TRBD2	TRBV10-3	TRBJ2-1	TGTGCCATCAGTGCGGGAGGCGGGAGGGTCAATGAGCAGTTCTTC	CAISAGGGRVNEQFF
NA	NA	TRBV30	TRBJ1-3	TGTGCTGCTAACAGGGCTATGGGAAACACCATATATTTT	CAANRAMGNTIYF
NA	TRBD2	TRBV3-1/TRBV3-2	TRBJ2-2	TGTGCCAGCAGCCAATTCCGGGGAGGGCGCACCGGGGAGCTGTTTTTT	CASSQFRGGRTGELFF
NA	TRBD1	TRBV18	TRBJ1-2	TGTGCCAGCTCACAGGGGACAGGGGATCACTACACCTTC	CASSQGTGDHYTF
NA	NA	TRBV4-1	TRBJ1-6	TGCGCCAGCAGCCAGGGCTGGGCAGGGCAGATGTACTCACCCCTCCACTTT	CASSQGWAGQMYSPLHF
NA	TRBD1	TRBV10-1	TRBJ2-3	TGCGCCAGCAGTGAGTCTAGGGGGACAGGGCACACAGATACGCAGTATTTT	CASSESRGTGHTDTQYF
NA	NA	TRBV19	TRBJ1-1	TGTGCCAGTAGTACGCAGGGTCCGAGTGAAGCTTTCTTT	CASSTQGPSEAFF
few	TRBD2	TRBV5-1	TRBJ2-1	TGCGCCAGCACCTTAGCGGGAGGGGCTTACAATGAGCAGTTCTTC	CASTLAGGAYNEQFF
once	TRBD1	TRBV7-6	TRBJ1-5	TGTGCCAGCAGCCCCCAGACAGGGAATCAGCCCCAGCATTTT	CASSPQTGNQPQHF
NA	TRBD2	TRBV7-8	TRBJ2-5	TGTGCCAGCAGCAACCTAGCGGGAGATCAAGAGACCCAGTACTTC	CASSNLAGDQETQYF
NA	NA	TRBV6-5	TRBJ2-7	TGTGCCAGCAGGGGGCAAGTCTACGAGCAGTACTTC	CASRGQVYEQYF
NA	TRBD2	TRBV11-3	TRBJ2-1	TGTGCCAGCAGCAAGGGGCGGGAGGGCCGTATCTCCTACAATGAGCAGTTCTTC	CASSKGREGRISYNEQFF
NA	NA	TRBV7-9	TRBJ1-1	TGTGCCAGCAGCCCCTATTCTACTGAAGCTTTCTTT	CASSPYSTEAFF
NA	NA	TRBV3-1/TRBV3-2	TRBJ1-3	TGTGCCAGCAGCCGGACGGGAATCGCTGGAAACACCATATATTTT	CASSRTGIAGNTIYF
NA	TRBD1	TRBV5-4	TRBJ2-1	TGTGCCAGCAGCGGGGACAGGGAGGGCAATGAGCAGTTCTTC	CASSGDREGNEQFF
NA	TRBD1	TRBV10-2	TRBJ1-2	TGCGCCAGCAGTTCCGGGACAGGGGGGAACTATGGCTACACCTTC	CASSSGTGGNYGYTF
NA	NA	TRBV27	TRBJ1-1	TGTGCCAGCAGTATCCCCCGGGGTTTGAACACTGAAGCTTTCTTT	CASSIPRGLNTEAFF
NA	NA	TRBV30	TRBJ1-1	TGTGCCTGGAGCATACAGGGGAACACTGAAGCTTTCTTT	CAWSIQGNTEAFF
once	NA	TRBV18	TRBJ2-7	TGTGCCAGCTCTGGGGAGGCGGGAGAGCAGTACTTC	CASSGEAGEQYF
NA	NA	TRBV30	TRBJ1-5	TGTGCCTGGAGTGTAGAGGGGGATCAGCCCCAGCATTTT	CAWSVEGDQPQHF
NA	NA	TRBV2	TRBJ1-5	TGTGCCAGCAACCCTGACAAGACTCAGCCCCAGCATTTT	CASNPDKTQPQHF
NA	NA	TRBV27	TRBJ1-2	TGTGCCAGCAGTTTACGGGGTGGCAATGGCTACACCTTC	CASSLRGGNGYTF